Following are 20 T cell receptor beta chains from one sample sequenced in a study of cytomegalovirus exposure and HLA in healthy donors. The PCR ran on 60 Vbeta and 13 Jbeta primers. This table comes from immunoSEQ multiplex PCR, and its TCRdb copy is limited to in-frame clones, with some not included. The data show 90,000 to 120,000 clones, with around 85% seen just once and about 2.2% held by the top ten. Sequencing was performed on PBMCs. These receptors came from a man aged 25-45 years in good health and CMV-seronegative.

V is TRBV27 and J is TRBJ1-2; the D is unclear. The CDR3 sequence is 14 residues long. The germline gives CDR1 MNHEY, CDR2 SMNVEV (reference sequence). V lost 11 bases, J lost 4 bases, and 20 bases lay in between. The CDR3 reads CASAAAYDLYGYTF. The CDR3 DNA is TGTGCCTCAGCGGCGGCCTATGACCTCTATGGCTACACCTTC.

This clone occurred once. The rearrangement uses TRBV19 and TRBJ2-5; D perhaps matches TRBD1 (6 bases). This CDR3 contains 16 residues. The germline V gene has CDR1 LNHDA and CDR2 SQIVND (reference sequence). Trimming left V 2 bases short and J 1 base short, with 14 bases between. The CDR3 DNA sequence: TGTGCCAGTAGTATAACCCCGACAGGTATCCAAGAGACCCAGTACTTC. Protein: CASSITPTGIQETQYF.

The chain is built from TRBV6-5 and TRBJ1-4; 11 nucleotides match TRBD1. The CDR3 is made up of 14 amino acids. Looked up from germline, CDR1 is MNHEY and CDR2 is SVGAGI. V dropped 7 bases and J dropped 7; count of bases not matched to a gene: 5. CDR3 DNA: TGTGCCAGCAAGGGGGACAGGGGGTTTGAAAAACTGTTTTTT. Translation: CASKGDRGFEKLFF.

This sequence joins TRBV28 and TRBJ2-7, with TRBD2 identical over 8 bases. The CDR3 covers 17 residues. Germline CDR1 and CDR2: MDHEN and SYDVKM. The J segment lost 0 bases and the V segment lost 3 bases, leaving 10 bases of the junction unmatched. CDR3 coding DNA: TGTGCCAGCAGTTTTGCCCTAGCGGGTGTATCCTCCTACGAGCAGTACTTC. Protein sequence: CASSFALAGVSSYEQYF.

This clone has only a few counts. The chain has TRBV28 and TRBJ1-5; 7 bases align to TRBD1. Germline V gives CDR1 MDHEN, CDR2 SYDVKM. V lost 5 bases to trimming and J lost 7 bases; unmatched junction nucleotides: 11. The length of the CDR3 is 15 residues. The CDR3 DNA reads TGTGCCAGCAGTCTGCCACAGGGGCTCGGCCAGCCCCAGCATTTT. Its protein is CASSLPQGLGQPQHF.

The chain couples TRBV2 to TRBJ2-5; D is perhaps TRBD2 (5 bases). CDR1 and CDR2 from the germline V gene are SNHLY and FYNNEI. The CDR3 runs 12 residues. V lost 7 bases to trimming and J lost 5 bases, with 11 bases between them. CDR3 nucleotide sequence: TGTGCCAGCAAGGAGGTCGGGGAGACCCAGTACTTC. Translated, it gives CASKEVGETQYF.

The CDR3 reads CASRGSGAYNEQFF. CDR3 nucleotides: TGTGCCAGCAGAGGATCCGGAGCCTACAATGAGCAGTTCTTC. The rearrangement links TRBV7-8 to TRBJ2-1; D remains unclear. This CDR3 is 14 amino acids long. Trimming removed 6 bases at V and 2 bases at J, with 11 bases between. The V gene's germline CDR1 is SGHVS and CDR2 FQNEAQ.

This chain links TRBV12-2 with TRBJ1-6. TRBV12-2 is classified as a pseudogene. The CDR3 is 18 amino acids. For the CDR3, the DNA is TGTGCAAGTCGCTTGCTAAAGCGTCCCCGGCCCTATAATTCACCCCTCCACTTT. Encoded protein: CASRLLKRPRPYNSPLHF.

The V and J genes are TRBV6-5 and TRBJ2-7; no clear D gene. The V gene's germline CDR1 is MNHEY and CDR2 SVGAGI. The CDR3 covers 13 residues. V lost 6 bases, J lost 6 bases, and 15 bases lay in between. The DNA for the CDR3 is TGTGCCAGCAGCCCTTCCGGGTCCCGCGAGCAGTACTTC. This codes for CASSPSGSREQYF.

This clone came up once. The CDR3 DNA reads TGTGCCAGCTCATCCCAGAGGCAGGGAAATGGCTACACCTTC. Its protein is CASSSQRQGNGYTF. The gene calls are TRBV2 and TRBJ1-2, with TRBD1 as a possible D gene (5 bases). Germline values: CDR1 SNHLY, CDR2 FYNNEI. Trimming cost V 8 bases and J 6 bases, with 19 bases left between them. There are 14 residues in the CDR3. Full variable domain (remainder filled in from reference TRBV2 and TRBJ1-2): EPEVTQTPSHQVTQMGQEVILRCVPISNHLYFYWYRQILGQKVEFLVSFYNNEISEKSEIFDDQFSVERPDGSNFTLKIRSTKLEDSAMYFCASSSQRQGNGYTFGSGTRLTVV.

This chain joins TRBV5-1 and TRBJ2-1; 11 bases map to TRBD2. Germline CDR1 and CDR2: SGHRS and YFSETQ. V shed 1 base and J 8 bases; nucleotides not matched to a gene: 2. The CDR3 is 14 amino acids. The CDR3 sequence is CASSLTSGGDEQFF. CDR3 in DNA: TGCGCCAGCAGCTTGACTAGCGGGGGTGATGAGCAGTTCTTC.

The chain is built from TRBV11-2 and TRBJ2-5, with TRBD2 matching 9 bases. Germline CDR1 reads SGHAT; CDR2 reads FQNNGV. The junction had 8 bases not matched to a gene; V was cut back by 6 bases and J by 3 bases. The CDR3 extends over 15 amino acids. CDR3 sequence (DNA): TGTGCCAGCAGGTCAGAGGCTAGCGGGGAAGAGACCCAGTACTTC. The encoded protein is CASRSEASGEETQYF.

V usage is TRBV11-1 and J usage is TRBJ1-2; D remains unclear. CDR1 is SGHAT and CDR2 is FQDESV in the germline V gene (reference sequence). The ends were cut back, 5 bases at V and 8 bases at J, with 18 bases in the middle. This CDR3 spans 14 amino acids. The DNA of the CDR3 is TGTGCCAGCAGCCCTACGGGGAGGGAGGACGGCTACACCTTC. It codes for CASSPTGREDGYTF.

This rearrangement joins TRBV9 to TRBJ2-2, with 9 bases lining up with TRBD2. The V segment lost 0 bases and the J segment 7 bases; nucleotides outside the gene matches: 4. CDR3 size: 15 residues. Germline CDR1 and CDR2: SGDLS and YYNGEE. CDR3 residues: CASSVAPSGDGELFF. Written as DNA, the CDR3 is TGTGCCAGCAGCGTAGCGCCTAGCGGGGACGGGGAGCTGTTTTTT.

This chain joins TRBV5-1 and TRBJ2-2; TRBD1 agrees at 7 bases. J gave up 5 bases and V 1 base, and 5 bases lay outside the gene matches. The germline CDR1 and CDR2 sequences are SGHRS and YFSETQ. The CDR3 is made up of 15 amino acids. CDR3 sequence: CASSLSQGSTGELFF. CDR3 nucleotide sequence: TGCGCCAGCAGCTTGTCACAGGGGAGTACCGGGGAGCTGTTTTTT.

The CDR3 spells CASSQLAGQAYNEQFF. The CDR3 nucleotides read TGTGCCAGCAGCCAGCTAGCGGGGCAGGCCTACAATGAGCAGTTCTTC. This sequence joins TRBV28 and TRBJ2-1, with 9 bases lining up with TRBD2. The trim removed 6 bases at V and 2 bases at J, leaving 8 bases unmatched. The CDR3 length is 16 residues. The germline CDR1 and CDR2 sequences are MDHEN and SYDVKM.

A remark on this clone: The same CDR3 also results from other DNA sequences found in this sample. The chain couples TRBV9 to TRBJ1-2; no clear D. This CDR3 contains 13 residues. Germline-derived CDR1 and CDR2 are SGDLS and YYNGEE. V gave up 2 bases and J gave up 1 base, with 6 bases separating them. The CDR3 bases are TGTGCCAGCAGCGTCGGAGGTAACTATGGCTACACCTTC. It specifies CASSVGGNYGYTF.

This sequence joins TRBV30 and TRBJ2-1; a possible D gene is TRBD1 (5 bases). CDR3 length: 12 amino acids. Trimming took off 4 bases at V and 3 bases at J, with 7 bases between the two ends. CDR1 is GTSNPN, CDR2 SVGIG, per germline (reference sequence). CDR3 DNA: TGTGCCTGGATAAGGGGCTACAATGAGCAGTTCTTC. This gives the protein CAWIRGYNEQFF.

V gene TRBV6-5 combines with J gene TRBJ1-1; D unclear. V was trimmed by 2 bases and J by 3 bases, leaving 7 bases between them. Germline V gene data show CDR1 as MNHEY and CDR2 as SVGAGI. The CDR3 covers 13 residues. The DNA of the CDR3 is TGTGCCAGCAGTTACGTCGCGCACACTGAAGCTTTCTTT. The encoded protein is CASSYVAHTEAFF.

This sequence joins TRBV7-9 and TRBJ1-2; 7 nucleotides agree with TRBD1. Germline CDR1 SEHNR, CDR2 FQNEAQ (reference sequence). The CDR3 runs 15 residues. V lost 5 bases to trimming and J lost 2 bases; unmatched junction nucleotides: 8. The CDR3 sequence: CASSGTETGNYGYTF. CDR3 nucleotide sequence: TGTGCCAGCAGCGGAACTGAGACAGGGAACTATGGCTACACCTTC. The full variable domain, rest sourced from reference TRBV7-9 and TRBJ1-2, is DTGVSQNPRHKITKRGQNVTFRCDPISEHNRLYWYRQTLGQGPEFLTYFQNEAQLEKSRLLSDRFSAERPKGSFSTLEIQRTEQGDSAMYLCASSGTETGNYGYTFGSGTRLTVV.